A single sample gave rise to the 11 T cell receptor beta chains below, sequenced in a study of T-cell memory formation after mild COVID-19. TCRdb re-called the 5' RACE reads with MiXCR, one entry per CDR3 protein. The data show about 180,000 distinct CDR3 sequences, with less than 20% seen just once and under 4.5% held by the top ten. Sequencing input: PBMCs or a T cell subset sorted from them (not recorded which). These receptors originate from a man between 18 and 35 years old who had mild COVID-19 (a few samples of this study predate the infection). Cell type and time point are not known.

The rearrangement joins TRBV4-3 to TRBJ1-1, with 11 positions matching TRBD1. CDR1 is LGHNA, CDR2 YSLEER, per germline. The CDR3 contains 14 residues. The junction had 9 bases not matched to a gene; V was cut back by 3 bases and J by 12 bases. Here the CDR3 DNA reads TGCGCCAGCAGCCAGCGGACAGGGGGCGCTTCCTCTTTCTTT. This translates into CASSQRTGGASSFF.

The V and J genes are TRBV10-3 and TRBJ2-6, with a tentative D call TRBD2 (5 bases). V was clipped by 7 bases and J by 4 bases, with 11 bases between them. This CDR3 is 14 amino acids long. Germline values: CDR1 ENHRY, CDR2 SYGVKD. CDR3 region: CAITRESGANVLTF. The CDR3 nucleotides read TGTGCCATCACAAGGGAGTCAGGGGCCAACGTCCTGACTTTC.

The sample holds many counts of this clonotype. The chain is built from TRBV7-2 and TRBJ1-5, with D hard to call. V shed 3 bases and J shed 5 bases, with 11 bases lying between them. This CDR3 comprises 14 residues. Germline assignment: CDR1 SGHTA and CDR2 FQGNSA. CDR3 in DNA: TGTGCCAGCAGCTTTTCGGCATCCGATCAGCCCCAGCATTTT. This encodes CASSFSASDQPQHF. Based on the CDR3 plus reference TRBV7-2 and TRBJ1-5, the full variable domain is GAGVSQSPSNKVTEKGKDVELRCDPISGHTALYWYRQSLGQGLEFLIYFQGNSAPDKSGLPSDRFSAERTGGSVSTLTIQRTQQEDSAVYLCASSFSASDQPQHFGDGTRLSIL.

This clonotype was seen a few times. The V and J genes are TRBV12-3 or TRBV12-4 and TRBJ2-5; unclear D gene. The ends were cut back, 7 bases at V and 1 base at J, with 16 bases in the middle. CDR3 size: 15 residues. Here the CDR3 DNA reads TGTGCCAGCACCCCTTGGGCATGGAGCCAAGAGACCCAGTACTTC. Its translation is CASTPWAWSQETQYF.

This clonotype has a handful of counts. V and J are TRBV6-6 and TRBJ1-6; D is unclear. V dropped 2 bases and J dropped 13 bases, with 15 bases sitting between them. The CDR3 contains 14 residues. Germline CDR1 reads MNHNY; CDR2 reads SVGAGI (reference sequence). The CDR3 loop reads CASSYQPRMTPLHF. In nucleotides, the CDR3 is TGTGCCAGCAGTTACCAACCCCGGATGACGCCCCTCCACTTT.

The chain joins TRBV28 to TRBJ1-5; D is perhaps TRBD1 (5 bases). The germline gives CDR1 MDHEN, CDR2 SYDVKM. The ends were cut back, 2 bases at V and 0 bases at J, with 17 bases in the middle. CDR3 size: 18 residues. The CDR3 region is CASSLRGRTTYSNQPQHF. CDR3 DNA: TGTGCCAGCAGTTTAAGAGGCAGGACAACATATAGCAATCAGCCCCAGCATTTT.

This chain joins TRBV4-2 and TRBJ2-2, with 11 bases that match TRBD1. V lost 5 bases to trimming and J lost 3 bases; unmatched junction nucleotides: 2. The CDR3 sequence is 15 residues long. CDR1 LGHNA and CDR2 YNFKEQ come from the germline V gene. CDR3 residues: CASSKGQGDTGELFF. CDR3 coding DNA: TGTGCCAGCAGCAAGGGACAGGGGGACACCGGGGAGCTGTTTTTT.

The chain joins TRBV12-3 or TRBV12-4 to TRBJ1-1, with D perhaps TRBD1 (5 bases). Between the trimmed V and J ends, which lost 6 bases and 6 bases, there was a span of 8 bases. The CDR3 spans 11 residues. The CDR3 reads CASRTQAEAFF. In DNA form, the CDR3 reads TGTGCCAGCAGGACACAGGCTGAAGCTTTCTTT.

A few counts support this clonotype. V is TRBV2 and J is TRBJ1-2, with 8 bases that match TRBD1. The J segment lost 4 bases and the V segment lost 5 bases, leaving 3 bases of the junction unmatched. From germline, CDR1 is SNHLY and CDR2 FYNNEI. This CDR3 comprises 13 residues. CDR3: CASSLDRGYGYTF. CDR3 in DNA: TGTGCCAGCAGTCTTGACAGGGGCTATGGCTACACCTTC.

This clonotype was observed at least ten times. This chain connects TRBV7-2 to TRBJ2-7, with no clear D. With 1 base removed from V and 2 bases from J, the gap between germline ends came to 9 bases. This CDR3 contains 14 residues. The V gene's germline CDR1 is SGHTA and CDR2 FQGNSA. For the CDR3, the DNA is TGTGCCAGCAGCTTAGGGGTCGTTCCCTACGAGCAGTACGTC. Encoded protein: CASSLGVVPYEQYV.

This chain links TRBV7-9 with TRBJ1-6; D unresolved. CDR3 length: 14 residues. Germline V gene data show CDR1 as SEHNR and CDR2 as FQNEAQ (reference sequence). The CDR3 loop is CDPLQLGNGSPLHF. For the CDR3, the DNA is TGTGACCCCCTCCAACTGGGCAATGGTTCACCCCTCCACTTT. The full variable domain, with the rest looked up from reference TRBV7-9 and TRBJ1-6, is DTGVSQNPRHKITKRGQNVTFRCDPISEHNRLYWYRQTLGQGPEFLTYFQNEAQLEKSRLLSDRFSAERPKGSFSTLEIQRTEQGDSAMYLCDPLQLGNGSPLHFGNGTRLTVT.